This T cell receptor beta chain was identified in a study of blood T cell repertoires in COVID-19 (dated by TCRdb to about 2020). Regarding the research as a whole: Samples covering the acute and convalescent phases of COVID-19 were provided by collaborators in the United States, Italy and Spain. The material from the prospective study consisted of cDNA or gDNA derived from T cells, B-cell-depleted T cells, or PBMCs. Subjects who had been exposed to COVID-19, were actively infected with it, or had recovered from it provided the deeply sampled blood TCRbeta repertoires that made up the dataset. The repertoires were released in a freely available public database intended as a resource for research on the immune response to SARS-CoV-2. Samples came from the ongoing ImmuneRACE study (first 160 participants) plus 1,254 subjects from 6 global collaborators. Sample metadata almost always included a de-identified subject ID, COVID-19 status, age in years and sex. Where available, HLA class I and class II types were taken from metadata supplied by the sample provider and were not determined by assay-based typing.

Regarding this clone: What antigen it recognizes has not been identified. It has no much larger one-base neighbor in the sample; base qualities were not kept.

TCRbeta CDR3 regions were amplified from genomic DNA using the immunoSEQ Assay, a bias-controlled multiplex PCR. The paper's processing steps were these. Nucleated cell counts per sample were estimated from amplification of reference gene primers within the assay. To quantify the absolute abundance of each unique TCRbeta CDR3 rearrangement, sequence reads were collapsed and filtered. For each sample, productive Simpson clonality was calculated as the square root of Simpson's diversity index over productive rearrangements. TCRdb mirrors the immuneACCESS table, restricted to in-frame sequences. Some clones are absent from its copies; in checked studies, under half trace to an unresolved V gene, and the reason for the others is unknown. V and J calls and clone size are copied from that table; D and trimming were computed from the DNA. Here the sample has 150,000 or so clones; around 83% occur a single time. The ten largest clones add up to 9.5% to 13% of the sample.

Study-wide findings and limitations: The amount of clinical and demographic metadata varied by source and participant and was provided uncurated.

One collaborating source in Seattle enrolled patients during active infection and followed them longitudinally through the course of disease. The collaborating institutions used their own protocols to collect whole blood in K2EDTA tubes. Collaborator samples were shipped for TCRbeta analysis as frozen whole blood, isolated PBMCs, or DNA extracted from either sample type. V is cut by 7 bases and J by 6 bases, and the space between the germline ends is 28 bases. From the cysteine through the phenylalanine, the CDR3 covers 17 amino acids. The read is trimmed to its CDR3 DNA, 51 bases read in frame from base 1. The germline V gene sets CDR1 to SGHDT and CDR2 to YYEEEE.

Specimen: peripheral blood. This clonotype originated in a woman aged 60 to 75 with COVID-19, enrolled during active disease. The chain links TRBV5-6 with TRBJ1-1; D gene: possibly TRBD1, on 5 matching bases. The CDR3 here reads CASGTWSGEAGRPEAFF. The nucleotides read TGTGCCAGCGGTACCTGGTCGGGGGAAGCAGGAAGACCTGAAGCTTTCTTT. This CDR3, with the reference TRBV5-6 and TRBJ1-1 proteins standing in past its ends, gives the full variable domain DAGVTQSPTHLIKTRGQQVTLRCSPKSGHDTVSWYQQALGQGPQFIFQYYEEEERQRGNFPDRFSGHQFPNYSSELNVNALLLGDSALYLCASGTWSGEAGRPEAFFGQGTRLTVV.